This TCR beta chain comes out of a study of T cells in localized non-small cell lung cancer. V lost 3 bases to trimming and J lost 1 base; unmatched junction nucleotides: 5. Germline loops: CDR1 SNHLY, CDR2 FYNNEI. The CDR3 is 15 residues long. Here immunoSEQ multiplex PCR was the method, and the copy in TCRdb shows in-frame clones only, minus some. Counted here are 55,000 to 75,000 clones, 90% to 95% occurring once; the ten biggest clones make up 20%. General observations from the study: It was uninvolved adjacent lung that showed the highest T cell clonality, exceeding tumor. Longer overall survival was linked to higher blood T cell density. The tumor had only one region sequenced, so heterogeneity remains possible.

As regards this clone: Antigen unknown.

This clonotype was obtained from a man aged 35 to 70 with stage I lung adenocarcinoma. The chain recombines TRBV2 with TRBJ1-2; 7 positions agree with TRBD1. This sample comprised peripheral blood, obtained before any cancer treatment. CDR3 residues: CASSEGDSLNYGYTF. Here the CDR3 DNA reads TGTGCCAGCAGTGAGGGGGACAGTCTTAACTATGGCTACACCTTC.